This T cell receptor (beta chain) is drawn from a study of shared clonotypes between healthy human individuals. Assay: immunoSEQ multiplex PCR; the TCRdb copy retains only in-frame clones and omits some. This table has about 2 million clones, approximately 94% appearing once. This CDR3 region has 12 residues. V was clipped by 6 bases and J by 5 bases, with 13 bases between them. Per the germline V gene, CDR1 is SQVTM and CDR2 is ANQGSEA. Terminally differentiated effector memory CD45RA+ cells were excluded by CCR7 positive selection of CD45RO-negative cells. Findings of the study overall: The sharing of approximately 4.6% of naive CD4 clonotypes was seen across a handful of donors.

A remark on this clone: Its antigen remains unknown.

The source is a man between 18 and 35 years old in good health. V gene TRBV29-1 combines with J gene TRBJ2-5; D possibly corresponds to TRBD2 (5 bases). The specimen sequenced was naive CD8+ T cells sorted from blood. CDR3 DNA: TGCAGCGTGGAGGACCAGCTGGAGACCCAGTACTTC. Translated, it gives CSVEDQLETQYF.